This entry lists 22 T cell receptor beta chains sequenced from one sample in a study of blood T cell repertoires in COVID-19. Clones were read by immunoSEQ multiplex PCR, and TCRdb kept only the in-frame ones, dropping some. The profile shows over 110,000 clones, about 80% of them singletons. The sequenced sample consisted of PBMCs or T cells enriched from blood (not recorded which). These receptors all come from a man aged 45-65 years in a cohort exposed to, infected with or recovered from COVID-19 (not recorded which).

The chain employs TRBV27 and TRBJ2-1, with unresolved D. The CDR3 length is 11 residues. CDR1 and CDR2 (germline): MNHEY, SMNVEV (reference sequence). V lost 3 bases and J lost 6, with 3 bases in between. CDR3: CASSFSNEQFF. The CDR3 DNA reads TGTGCCAGCAGTTTTAGCAATGAGCAGTTCTTC.

This clone was picked up one time. This sequence joins TRBV6-2 or TRBV6-3 and TRBJ1-1; the D is unclear. This CDR3 is 12 amino acids long. V lost 4 bases and J 4 bases, leaving 7 bases between the germline ends. Per germline, CDR1 MNHEY and CDR2 SVGEGT. The CDR3 nucleotides read TGTGCCAGCAGTTCTCCCGGCACTGAAGCTTTCTTT. It codes for CASSSPGTEAFF.

The CDR3 here is CASSFSRLGAYEQYF. The CDR3 nucleotides are TGTGCCAGCAGTTTTTCAAGACTAGGAGCCTACGAGCAGTACTTC. The rearrangement links TRBV28 to TRBJ2-7; the D gene is possibly TRBD2 (6 bases). The germline gives CDR1 MDHEN, CDR2 SYDVKM. The ends were cut back, 3 bases at V and 2 bases at J, with 14 bases in the middle. This CDR3 spans 15 amino acids.

This chain joins TRBV29-1 and TRBJ2-7; the D gene is possibly TRBD1 (6 bases). Germline V lookup: CDR1 SQVTM, CDR2 ANQGSEA. Trimming shortened V by 5 bases and J by 4 bases, and 15 bases separated the two germline ends. CDR3 length: 13 residues. The CDR3 reads CSVRGQTEYEQYF. The CDR3 nucleotides read TGCAGCGTTCGTGGACAGACCGAATACGAGCAGTACTTC.

V usage is TRBV6-5 and J usage is TRBJ2-7; maybe TRBD2 (6 bases). This CDR3 has 12 amino acids. In germline, CDR1 is MNHEY, CDR2 SVGAGI. V gave up 8 bases and J gave up 3 bases, with 11 bases separating them. CDR3 protein: CASSGAVYEQYF. CDR3 nucleotide sequence: TGTGCCAGCTCGGGAGCAGTCTACGAGCAGTACTTC.

This clone was counted only a few times. CDR3 protein: CASSFTQNTEAFF. The CDR3 DNA reads as TGTGCCAGCAGCTTTACACAGAACACTGAAGCTTTCTTT. The rearrangement links TRBV11-3 to TRBJ1-1; D is unresolved. Germline V CDR1 and CDR2: SGHNT, YENEEA. V gave up 3 bases and J gave up 1 base, with 6 bases separating them. CDR3 length: 13 residues.

V usage is TRBV3-1 (or the pseudogene TRBV3-2) and J usage is TRBJ1-3; D remains unclear. V lost 0 bases, J lost 0 bases, and 9 bases lay in between. Germline CDR1 reads LGHDT; CDR2 reads YNNKEL (reference sequence). CDR3 length: 16 amino acids. The CDR3, as DNA: TGTGCCAGCAGCCAAGATAGAGGGTTCTCTGGAAACACCATATATTTT. This sequence encodes CASSQDRGFSGNTIYF.

This clone was seen a handful of times. The V call is TRBV9, the J call TRBJ2-1, with 14 bases identical to TRBD2. The CDR3 length is 17 residues. CDR1 and CDR2 (germline): SGDLS, YYNGEE. V shed 3 bases and J 8 bases; nucleotides not matched to a gene: 10. The CDR3 spells CASSGQTSGRAIDEQFF. In nucleotides, the CDR3 is TGTGCCAGCAGCGGACAGACTAGCGGGAGGGCGATAGATGAGCAGTTCTTC.

This chain joins TRBV9 and TRBJ1-2, with 11 nucleotides matching TRBD1. After removal of 3 bases from V and 3 bases from J, the junction contained 7 bases not matched to a gene. The CDR3 covers 16 residues. Germline V gene lookup returns CDR1 SGDLS and CDR2 YYNGEE. The CDR3 coding sequence is TGTGCCAGCAGCGCACCCGGGACAGGGGGAGACTATGGCTACACCTTC. Translation: CASSAPGTGGDYGYTF.

V usage is TRBV6-5 and J usage is TRBJ2-2; possibly TRBD2 for D (6 bases). The germline V gene encodes CDR1 MNHEY and CDR2 SVGAGI. The CDR3 sequence is 14 residues long. V was pared by 10 bases and J by 0 bases, with 12 bases between. Here the CDR3 reads CATLSGANTGELFF. In DNA form, the CDR3 reads TGTGCCACACTTAGCGGAGCGAACACCGGGGAGCTGTTTTTT.

The chain links TRBV5-8 to TRBJ2-3; maybe TRBD1 (6 bases). The CDR3 loop spans 15 amino acids. V lost 1 base, J lost 2 bases, and 11 bases lay in between. Germline CDR1 reads SGHTS; CDR2 reads YDEGEE. Here the CDR3 reads CASSLTGHNTDTQYF. CDR3 coding DNA: TGTGCCAGCAGCTTGACAGGGCATAACACAGATACGCAGTATTTT. The full variable domain, rest sourced from reference TRBV5-8 and TRBJ2-3, is EAGVTQSPTHLIKTRGQQATLRCSPISGHTSVYWYQQALGLGLQFLLWYDEGEERNRGNFPPRFSGRQFPNYSSELNVNALELEDSALYLCASSLTGHNTDTQYFGPGTRLTVL.

The rearrangement joins TRBV7-9 to TRBJ2-7; D is possibly TRBD2 (5 bases). This CDR3 contains 13 residues. Deletions cut 2 bases from V and 4 bases from J, with 9 bases between. Germline loops: CDR1 SEHNR, CDR2 FQNEAQ (reference sequence). The CDR3 is CASSLRSGYEQYF. CDR3 nucleotides: TGTGCCAGCAGCTTACGCTCGGGGTACGAGCAGTACTTC.

The V and J genes are TRBV28 and TRBJ1-5; no reliable D call. Germline CDR1 reads MDHEN; CDR2 reads SYDVKM. CDR3 length equals 13 residues. V lost 8 bases, J lost 2 bases, and 10 bases lay in between. In DNA, the CDR3 is TGTGCCAGCTCTCGGGGTGGCAATCAGCCCCAGCATTTT. Protein product: CASSRGGNQPQHF. The complete variable domain, with remaining parts taken from reference TRBV28 and TRBJ1-5, reads DVKVTQSSRYLVKRTGEKVFLECVQDMDHENMFWYRQDPGLGLRLIYFSYDVKMKEKGDIPEGYSVSREKKERFSLILESASTNQTSMYLCASSRGGNQPQHFGDGTRLSIL.

The chain employs TRBV6-5 and TRBJ2-1, with 7 bases lining up with TRBD2. Germline trimming cut 2 bases from V and 8 bases from J; bases unmatched to any gene: 9. Germline assignment: CDR1 MNHEY and CDR2 SVGAGI. The CDR3 loop spans 15 amino acids. CDR3 sequence reads: CASSYQTSMDYEQFF. The CDR3 bases are TGTGCCAGCAGTTACCAGACTAGCATGGACTATGAGCAGTTCTTC.

The chain couples TRBV25-1 to TRBJ2-7; 12 nucleotides agree with TRBD1. After removal of 6 bases from V and 6 bases from J, the junction contained 6 bases not matched to a gene. CDR1 is MGHDK, CDR2 SYGVNS, per germline. This CDR3 has 14 residues. CDR3 bases: TGTGCCAGCAGCCCGGGACAGGGGGCTTCCGAGCAGTACTTC. Protein sequence: CASSPGQGASEQYF.

This clone has just a few counts. The CDR3 bases are TGTGCCAGCAGCTCTGGGGACAGGGGAGTTGGTGGCTACACCTTC. Protein sequence: CASSSGDRGVGGYTF. V usage is TRBV5-4 and J usage is TRBJ1-2, with TRBD1 identical over 10 bases. V shed 3 bases and J 7 bases; nucleotides not matched to a gene: 9. This CDR3 spans 15 amino acids. Germline CDR1 reads SGHNT; CDR2 reads YYREEE (reference sequence). Full variable domain (missing parts from reference TRBV5-4 and TRBJ1-2): ETGVTQSPTHLIKTRGQQVTLRCSSQSGHNTVSWYQQALGQGPQFIFQYYREEENGRGNFPPRFSGLQFPNYSSELNVNALELDDSALYLCASSSGDRGVGGYTFGSGTRLTVV.

This chain connects TRBV2 to TRBJ2-7; 8 bases line up with TRBD1. The trim removed 6 bases at V and 3 bases at J, leaving 4 bases unmatched. The CDR3 has 13 amino acids. Germline CDR1 reads SNHLY; CDR2 reads FYNNEI. Written as DNA, the CDR3 is TGTGCCAGCAGGACAGGGGTTTTCTACGAGCAGTACTTC. It yields the protein CASRTGVFYEQYF.

V usage is TRBV3-1 (or the pseudogene TRBV3-2) and J usage is TRBJ2-7; 7 positions agree with TRBD1. There are 16 residues in the CDR3. Germline CDR1 and CDR2: LGHDT and YNNKEL (reference sequence). The ends lost 3 bases at V and 1 base at J; junction bases unmatched: 9. CDR3 sequence reads: CASSHLISTGSYEQYF. The CDR3 coding sequence is TGTGCCAGCAGCCACCTCATCTCGACAGGGTCCTACGAGCAGTACTTC.

This clone was detected once. An end of the junction differs from the germline gene, which may be a read error. This chain joins TRBV7-9 and TRBJ2-7; the match to TRBD1 covers 7 bases. The V gene's germline CDR1 is SEHNR and CDR2 FQNEAQ (reference sequence). The CDR3 covers 18 residues. The CDR3 DNA sequence: TGTGCCAGCAGCTCCACCAAAACTACAGGGGCACGCTCCTCCGAGCAGTACTTC. It is translated as CASSSTKTTGARSSEQYF.

The chain links TRBV7-8 to TRBJ2-1; 12 nucleotides line up with TRBD2. CDR3 length: 15 amino acids. J gave up 9 bases and V 5 bases, and 8 bases lay outside the gene matches. Germline lookup yields CDR1 SGHVS and CDR2 FQNEAQ. The CDR3 region has the DNA TGTGCCAGCAGCGAACCGGGACTAGCGGGCCTTGAGCAGTTCTTC. This sequence encodes CASSEPGLAGLEQFF. Full variable domain (rest looked up from reference TRBV7-8 and TRBJ2-1): GAGVSQSPRYKVAKRGQDVALRCDPISGHVSLFWYQQALGQGPEFLTYFQNEAQLDKSGLPSDRFFAERPEGSVSTLKIQRTQQEDSAVYLCASSEPGLAGLEQFFGPGTRLTVL.

This chain links TRBV19 with TRBJ1-5; D is unresolved. The CDR3 runs 13 residues. Germline V CDR1 and CDR2: LNHDA, SQIVND (reference sequence). V lost 1 base to trimming and J lost 4 bases, with 5 bases between them. The chain's CDR3 is CASSIGTNQPQHF. DNA for the CDR3: TGTGCCAGTAGTATAGGGACTAATCAGCCCCAGCATTTT.

The chain combines TRBV19 with TRBJ2-7, with 7 bases matching TRBD2. Germline lookup yields CDR1 LNHDA and CDR2 SQIVND (reference sequence). J was trimmed by 2 bases and V by 6 bases; bases with no gene match: 10. The CDR3 extends over 15 amino acids. The CDR3 DNA reads TGTGCCAGTAGCACCGGGACTAAGGGAGCCTACGAGCAGTACTTC. Encoded protein: CASSTGTKGAYEQYF.